These 8 T cell receptor beta chains share one sample of origin, sequenced in a study of spatial heterogeneity in lung cancer. Using its own MiXCR run on the 5' RACE reads, TCRdb lists one record per CDR3 protein. The sample yields some 100,000 distinct CDR3 sequences, approximately 8.6% seen once. This sample's time point: sample taken at primary tumor resection. Material for sequencing was whole RNA from tumor, nontumor lung or frozen PBMC, left unsorted. The material was PBMCs, obtained at surgery. The source is a male donor with early-stage non-small cell lung cancer.

This clonotype showed up many times. The chain links TRBV5-4 to TRBJ2-3; 10 bases fit TRBD2. The CDR3 consists of 15 residues. From germline, CDR1 is SGHNT and CDR2 YYREEE (reference sequence). J lost 0 bases, V lost 5 bases, and 3 bases had no gene match. In DNA form, the CDR3 reads TGTGCCAGCAGTTCGACTAGCGGGAGCACAGATACGCAGTATTTT. Translated, it gives CASSSTSGSTDTQYF.

The V gene is TRBV5-1, the J gene TRBJ1-2; D not certain. The CDR3 sequence is 13 residues long. From germline, CDR1 is SGHRS and CDR2 YFSETQ. The V end lost 3 bases, the J end lost 2 bases, and 8 bases lay between the germline ends. In DNA form, the CDR3 reads TGCGCCAGCAGCTCCGACGGAAACTATGGCTACACCTTC. This encodes CASSSDGNYGYTF.

There are many counts of this clonotype. The V gene is TRBV30, the J gene TRBJ2-7; possible D gene TRBD2, 6 bases. The V end was cut by 2 bases, the J end by 7 bases, with 15 bases between. Per germline, CDR1 GTSNPN and CDR2 SVGIG (reference sequence). The CDR3 is 13 residues long. In DNA, the CDR3 is TGTGCCTGGAGTCATGGGACTCTGGGGGAGCAGTACTTC. It yields the protein CAWSHGTLGEQYF.

This clonotype was seen ten or more times. The chain combines TRBV28 with TRBJ2-6, with TRBD2 identical over 13 bases. This CDR3 comprises 18 residues. Trimming cost V 5 bases and J 0 bases; bases outside gene matches: 4. Germline CDR1 MDHEN, CDR2 SYDVKM. CDR3 in amino acids: CASSTGTSGNSGANVLTF. The CDR3 region has the DNA TGTGCCAGCAGTACCGGGACTAGCGGGAACTCTGGGGCCAACGTCCTGACTTTC.

This clonotype came up many times. The V gene is TRBV9, the J gene TRBJ2-1, with D possibly being TRBD1 (5 bases). Between the trimmed V and J ends, which lost 2 bases and 8 bases, there was a span of 14 bases. This CDR3 comprises 14 residues. Germline V CDR1 and CDR2: SGDLS, YYNGEE. The CDR3 sequence: CASSVQGIPYEQFF. CDR3 bases: TGTGCCAGCAGCGTCCAGGGTATTCCCTATGAGCAGTTCTTC.

This clonotype was found many times. The V call is TRBV2, the J call TRBJ2-1, with D unresolved. V lost 9 bases and J lost 2, with 8 bases in between. Germline assignment: CDR1 SNHLY and CDR2 FYNNEI. The CDR3 extends over 12 amino acids. The CDR3, as DNA: TGTGCCAGTCAAGCGACCTACAATGAGCAGTTCTTC. Residues: CASQATYNEQFF.

This rearrangement joins TRBV6-1 to TRBJ1-2, with no clear D. Trimming cost V 6 bases and J 4 bases, with 12 bases left between them. Germline lookup yields CDR1 MNHNS and CDR2 SASEGT. This CDR3 has 13 amino acids. Here the CDR3 reads CASSRAAFYGYTF. DNA for the CDR3: TGTGCCAGCAGCCGGGCGGCCTTCTATGGCTACACCTTC.

This clonotype has a count of ten or more. The chain combines TRBV27 with TRBJ1-1; a weak D match, TRBD1 (5 bases). Germline CDR1 reads MNHEY; CDR2 reads SMNVEV (reference sequence). Trimming took off 2 bases at V and 3 bases at J, with 10 bases between the two ends. CDR3 length: 14 residues. CDR3 sequence reads: CASSLSGGDTEAFF. CDR3 sequence (DNA): TGTGCCAGCAGTTTAAGTGGAGGGGACACTGAAGCTTTCTTT.